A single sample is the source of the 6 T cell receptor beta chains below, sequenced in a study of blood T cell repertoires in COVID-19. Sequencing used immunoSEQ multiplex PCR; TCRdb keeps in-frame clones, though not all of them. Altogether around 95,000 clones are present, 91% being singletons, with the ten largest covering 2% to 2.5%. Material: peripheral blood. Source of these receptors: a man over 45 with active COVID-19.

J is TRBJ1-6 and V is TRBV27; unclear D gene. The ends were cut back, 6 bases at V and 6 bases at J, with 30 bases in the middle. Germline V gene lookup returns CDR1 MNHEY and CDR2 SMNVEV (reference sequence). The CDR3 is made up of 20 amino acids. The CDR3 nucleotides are TGTGCCAGCAGCCCTCTACACGGTCGGGAGCCGCGGCCCTTTAATTCACCCCTCCACTTT. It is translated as CASSPLHGREPRPFNSPLHF.

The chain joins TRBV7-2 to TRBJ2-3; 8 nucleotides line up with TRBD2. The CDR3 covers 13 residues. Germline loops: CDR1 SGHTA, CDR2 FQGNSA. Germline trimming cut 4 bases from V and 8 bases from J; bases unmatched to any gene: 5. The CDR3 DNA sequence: TGTGCCAGCAGCTCGACTAGCGTAGGTACGCAGTATTTT. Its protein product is CASSSTSVGTQYF.

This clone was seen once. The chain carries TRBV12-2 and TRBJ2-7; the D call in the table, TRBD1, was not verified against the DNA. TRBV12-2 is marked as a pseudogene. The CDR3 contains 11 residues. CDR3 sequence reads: CASPSRDEQYV. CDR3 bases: TGTGCAAGTCCCAGTCGTGACGAGCAGTACGTC.

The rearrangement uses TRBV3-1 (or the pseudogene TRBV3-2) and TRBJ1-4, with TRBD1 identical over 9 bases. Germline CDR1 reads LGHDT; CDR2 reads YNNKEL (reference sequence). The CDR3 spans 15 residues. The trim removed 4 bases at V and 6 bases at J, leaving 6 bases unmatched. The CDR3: CASSPGGTGHEKLFF. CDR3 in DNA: TGTGCCAGCAGCCCAGGCGGGACAGGGCATGAAAAACTGTTTTTT.

CDR3 sequence: CASNKDRGSYEQYF. CDR3 nucleotides: TGTGCCAGCAATAAGGACAGGGGGTCCTACGAGCAGTACTTC. This chain joins TRBV6-5 and TRBJ2-7, with 10 bases identical to TRBD1. The V segment lost 7 bases and the J segment 1 base; nucleotides outside the gene matches: 4. The V gene's germline CDR1 is MNHEY and CDR2 SVGAGI. This CDR3 comprises 14 residues.

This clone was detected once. The CDR3, as DNA: TGTGCCAGCATCAAGTCAGGGAGGACTGAAGCTTTCTTT. It specifies CASIKSGRTEAFF. The chain uses TRBV2 and TRBJ1-1; D may be TRBD1 (5 bases). This CDR3 spans 13 amino acids. V lost 7 bases and J lost 5, with 14 bases in between. Looked up from germline, CDR1 is SNHLY and CDR2 is FYNNEI. Based on the CDR3 plus reference TRBV2 and TRBJ1-1, the full variable domain is EPEVTQTPSHQVTQMGQEVILRCVPISNHLYFYWYRQILGQKVEFLVSFYNNEISEKSEIFDDQFSVERPDGSNFTLKIRSTKLEDSAMYFCASIKSGRTEAFFGQGTRLTVV.